These T cell receptor beta chains were read from a single sample in a study of T-cell memory formation after mild COVID-19. MiXCR was run by TCRdb on the 5' RACE reads, yielding one entry per CDR3 protein. The repertoire holds around 530,000 distinct CDR3 sequences, with about 20% as singletons. Sequences were obtained from PBMCs or a T cell subset sorted from them (not recorded which). Receptor source: an adult woman who had mild COVID-19 (a few samples of this study predate the infection). Cell type and time point are not known. Both conserved end residues are part of each CDR3. D genes are given only for firm matches. Only some rows state a clone size, as once, few, many or a class for expanded clones.

TRBJ2-1 NA TRBV24-1 TRBD1 CAIRHGQDLYNEQFF TGTGCCATCCGACACGGACAGGACCTATACAATGAGCAGTTCTTC
TRBJ2-5 few TRBV11-1 NA CASAEGHISQETQYF TGTGCCAGCGCTGAGGGACACATAAGCCAAGAGACCCAGTACTTC
TRBJ2-7 NA TRBV15 NA CATAERYEQYF TGTGCCACCGCGGAGCGCTACGAGCAGTACTTC
TRBJ2-1 many TRBV12-3/TRBV12-4 NA CASSLVGSSYNEQFF TGTGCCAGCAGCTTGGTTGGGAGCTCCTACAATGAGCAGTTCTTC
TRBJ2-7 few TRBV27 TRBD2 CASSLTRGLAFYEQYF TGTGCCAGCAGTTTAACCCGAGGACTAGCATTCTACGAGCAGTACTTC
TRBJ2-5 few TRBV6-6 NA CASRWERQETQYF TGTGCCAGCAGGTGGGAGAGGCAAGAGACCCAGTACTTC
TRBJ1-2 NA TRBV12-3/TRBV12-4 NA CASSLRGTNYGYTF TGTGCCAGCTCTCTCAGGGGCACTAACTATGGCTACACCTTC
TRBJ2-2 NA TRBV7-3 NA CASSLTDGIGELFF TGTGCCAGCAGCTTAACGGATGGAATCGGGGAGCTGTTTTTT
TRBJ2-3 NA TRBV19 TRBD2 CASSTYSGVYTDTQYF TGTGCCAGTAGTACCTATAGCGGGGTTTACACAGATACGCAGTATTTT
TRBJ1-2 few TRBV12-3/TRBV12-4 NA CASSLNGAYGYTF TGTGCCAGCAGTCTTAACGGAGCCTATGGCTACACCTTC
TRBJ1-5 NA TRBV24-1 NA CATSDSPSRSNSNQPQHF TGTGCCACCAGTGATTCTCCTTCGCGGAGTAATAGCAATCAGCCCCAGCATTTT
TRBJ2-3 NA TRBV29-1 NA CSVEVRGLGTDTQYF TGCAGCGTTGAAGTCAGGGGATTAGGGACAGATACGCAGTATTTT
TRBJ1-2 NA TRBV5-1 TRBD1 CASSEPGTGYGYTF TGCGCCAGCAGCGAGCCCGGGACAGGGTACGGCTACACCTTC
TRBJ2-1 few TRBV9 TRBD2 CASSGTGLADYNEQFF TGTGCCAGCAGCGGAACGGGACTAGCGGACTACAATGAGCAGTTCTTC